This T cell receptor (beta chain) stems from a study of T-cell reconstitution after alpha-beta-depleted transplantation in children. The study's findings and limits: Surviving recipient T cells and thymic progenitors accounted for the high day-60 TCRbeta diversity observed in some patients. Where alpha-beta T cells came from about two months after transplant was reportedly several hundred expanded graft clones. After one year, T-cell counts and TCRbeta diversity mostly came from new T cells.

Unique molecular identifiers were incorporated when the TCRbeta library was constructed. A single record per CDR3 protein comes from TCRdb applying MiXCR to the PCR reads. The table shows some 600,000 distinct CDR3 sequences, with approximately 12% occurring only once. In its sample, this clonotype was seen many times. Its matching antigen is unknown. V was clipped by 0 bases and J by 4 bases, with 16 bases between them. The CDR3 runs to 17 residues. CDR1 and CDR2 (germline): LGHNA, YNFKEQ. The chain recombines TRBV4-2 with TRBJ2-1; D not resolved. Sample: PBMCs, mostly from graft donor cells, taken 360 days after TCRalphabeta/CD19-depleted stem cell transplant. This receptor was identified in a male patient younger than 18 who had a stem cell transplant for acute myeloid leukemia, so the T cells may come from the graft donor. In DNA form, the CDR3 reads TGTGCCAGCAGCCAAGATCAGGAGCGTACTGCTTACAATGAGCAGTTCTTC. The encoded protein is CASSQDQERTAYNEQFF.